Below, one T cell receptor (beta chain) is given with its context. This CDR3 has 14 amino acids. Germline V gene lookup returns CDR1 MGHRA and CDR2 YSYEKL. The V and J ends lost 6 bases and 2 bases respectively, with 10 bases between them. This entry belongs to a study of shared T cell receptors in the human thymus. Clones were sequenced by immunoSEQ multiplex PCR, and TCRdb holds only the in-frame ones, with some missing. The table has under 450,000 clones, 95% seen once. The clonotype comes from a human donor. The chain couples TRBV4-1 to TRBJ2-2, with TRBD1 as a possible D gene (5 bases). The sequencing sample was made of thymocytes. CDR3 amino acids: CASSLGVNTGELFF. CDR3 bases: TGCGCCAGCAGTCTAGGGGTCAACACCGGGGAGCTGTTTTTT.